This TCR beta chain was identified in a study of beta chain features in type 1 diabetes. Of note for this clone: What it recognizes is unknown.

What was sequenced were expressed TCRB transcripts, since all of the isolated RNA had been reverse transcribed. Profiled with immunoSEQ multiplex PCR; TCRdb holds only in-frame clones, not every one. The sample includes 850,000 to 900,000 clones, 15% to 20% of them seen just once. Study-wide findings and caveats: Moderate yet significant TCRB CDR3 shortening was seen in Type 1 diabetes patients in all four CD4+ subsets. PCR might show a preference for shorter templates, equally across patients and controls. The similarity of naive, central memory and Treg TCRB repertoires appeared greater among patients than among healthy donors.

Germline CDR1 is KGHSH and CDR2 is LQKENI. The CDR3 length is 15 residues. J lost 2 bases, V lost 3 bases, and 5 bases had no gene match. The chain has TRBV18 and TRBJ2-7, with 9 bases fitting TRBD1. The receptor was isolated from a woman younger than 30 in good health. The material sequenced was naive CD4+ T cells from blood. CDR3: CASSPGTGMTYEQYF. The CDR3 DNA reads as TGTGCCAGCTCACCGGGGACAGGGATGACCTACGAGCAGTACTTC.